One and the same sample provided the 9 T cell receptor beta chains below, sequenced in a study of human thymus T cells. Some clones are missing from TCRdb's copy, which holds only in-frame ones; the method was immunoSEQ multiplex PCR. The table has about 60,000 clones, around 94% seen once. Source material: blood. Source of these receptors: a boy less than two years old with a congenital heart defect but otherwise immunologically healthy.

In DNA, the CDR3 is TGTGCCAGCAGCTTGAGTAGGGCCGGGAAAGATACGCAGTATTTT. This sequence encodes CASSLSRAGKDTQYF. The genes are TRBV5-6 and TRBJ2-3; D possibly corresponds to TRBD2 (5 bases). Germline V gene lookup returns CDR1 SGHDT and CDR2 YYEEEE. Trimming stripped 1 base from V and 5 bases from J, with 14 bases between. The CDR3 sequence is 15 residues long.

The chain recombines TRBV10-3 with TRBJ2-1, with 11 nucleotides matching TRBD2. V lost 3 bases, J lost 7 bases, and 8 bases stayed unmatched. The CDR3 covers 16 residues. Germline V lookup: CDR1 ENHRY, CDR2 SYGVKD. CDR3: CAISEYSGLAANEQFF. In DNA form, the CDR3 reads TGTGCCATCAGTGAATACTCGGGACTAGCGGCGAATGAGCAGTTCTTC.

The chain has TRBV6-1 and TRBJ2-2; the match to TRBD2 covers 8 bases. Germline V lookup: CDR1 MNHNS, CDR2 SASEGT. The CDR3 runs to 14 residues. The V segment lost 11 bases and the J segment 0 bases; nucleotides outside the gene matches: 5. Written as DNA, the CDR3 is TGTGCCGGACGGGGGGGATCGAACACCGGGGAGCTGTTTTTT. It is translated as CAGRGGSNTGELFF.

The chain is built from TRBV7-2 and TRBJ2-1, with TRBD1 matching over 9 bases. With V trimmed by 5 bases and J by 3 bases, 2 bases remained unmatched. Looked up from germline, CDR1 is SGHTA and CDR2 is FQGNSA. This CDR3 spans 14 amino acids. The CDR3 is CASSRDRDYNEQFF. CDR3 bases: TGTGCCAGCAGCCGGGACAGGGACTACAATGAGCAGTTCTTC.

This rearrangement joins TRBV19 to TRBJ1-4; D may be TRBD1 (5 bases). Deletions cut 2 bases from V and 2 bases from J, with 6 bases between. Looked up from germline, CDR1 is LNHDA and CDR2 is SQIVND (reference sequence). The CDR3 has 14 residues. In nucleotides, the CDR3 is TGTGCCAGTAGTATACAGGGTACTAATGAAAAACTGTTTTTT. Its translation: CASSIQGTNEKLFF.

The chain combines TRBV7-9 with TRBJ2-3, with 7 bases matching TRBD1. The junction had 13 bases not matched to a gene; V was cut back by 5 bases and J by 5 bases. This CDR3 contains 16 residues. Germline assignment: CDR1 SEHNR and CDR2 FQNEAQ (reference sequence). The CDR3 coding sequence is TGTGCCAGCAGCCCCCCCCGGCAGGGGGAAAAAGATACGCAGTATTTT. Translating it yields CASSPPRQGEKDTQYF. Variable domain in full (rest from reference TRBV7-9 and TRBJ2-3): DTGVSQNPRHKITKRGQNVTFRCDPISEHNRLYWYRQTLGQGPEFLTYFQNEAQLEKSRLLSDRFSAERPKGSFSTLEIQRTEQGDSAMYLCASSPPRQGEKDTQYFGPGTRLTVL.

The genes are TRBV5-4 and TRBJ2-7; D ambiguous. The germline CDR1 and CDR2 sequences are SGHNT and YYREEE (reference sequence). The CDR3 runs 14 residues. V was clipped by 2 bases and J by 5 bases, with 14 bases between them. CDR3 in DNA: TGTGCCAGCAGCTTACGCAAAGACACCCACGAGCAGTACTTC. Translation gives CASSLRKDTHEQYF.

J is TRBJ2-7 and V is TRBV5-1; tentative D call: TRBD1 (6 bases). Trimming removed 4 bases from V and 2 bases from J, with 16 bases in between. The CDR3 is made up of 15 amino acids. Germline V gene sequence: CDR1 SGHRS, CDR2 YFSETQ. CDR3 protein: CASSPGQTSTYEQYF. The CDR3 DNA is TGCGCCAGCAGCCCCGGACAGACTTCAACCTACGAGCAGTACTTC. The full variable domain, with the rest looked up from reference TRBV5-1 and TRBJ2-7, is KAGVTQTPRYLIKTRGQQVTLSCSPISGHRSVSWYQQTPGQGLQFLFEYFSETQRNKGNFPGRFSGRQFSNSRSEMNVSTLELGDSALYLCASSPGQTSTYEQYFGPGTRLTVT.

The chain recombines TRBV19 with TRBJ2-6, with D possibly matching TRBD2 (5 bases). The CDR3 consists of 17 residues. V dropped 8 bases and J dropped 0 bases, with 17 bases sitting between them. Germline V gene sequence: CDR1 LNHDA, CDR2 SQIVND (reference sequence). The CDR3 DNA sequence: TGTGCCAGTGGTTGGGGAGAGAGGGCCTCTGGGGCCAACGTCCTGACTTTC. Protein: CASGWGERASGANVLTF.